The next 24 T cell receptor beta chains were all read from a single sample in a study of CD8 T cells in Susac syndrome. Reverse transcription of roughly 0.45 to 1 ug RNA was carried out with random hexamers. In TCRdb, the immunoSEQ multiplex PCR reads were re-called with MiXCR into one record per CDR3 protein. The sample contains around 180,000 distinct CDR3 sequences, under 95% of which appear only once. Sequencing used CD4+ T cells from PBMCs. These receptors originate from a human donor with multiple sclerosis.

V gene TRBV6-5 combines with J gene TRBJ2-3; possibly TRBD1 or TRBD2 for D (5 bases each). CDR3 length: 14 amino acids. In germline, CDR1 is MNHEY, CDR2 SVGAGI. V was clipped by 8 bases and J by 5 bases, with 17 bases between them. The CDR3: CASSSPGRGDTQYF. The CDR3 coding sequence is TGTGCCAGCTCCAGCCCGGGGCGAGGAGATACGCAGTATTTT.

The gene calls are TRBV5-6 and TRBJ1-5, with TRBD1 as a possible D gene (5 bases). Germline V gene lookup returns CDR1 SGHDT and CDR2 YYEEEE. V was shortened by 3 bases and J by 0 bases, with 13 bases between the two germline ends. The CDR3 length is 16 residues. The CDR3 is CASSSRDGISNQPQHF. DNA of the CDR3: TGTGCCAGCAGCTCTAGGGACGGGATTAGCAATCAGCCCCAGCATTTT. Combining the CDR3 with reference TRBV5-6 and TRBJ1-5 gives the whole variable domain DAGVTQSPTHLIKTRGQQVTLRCSPKSGHDTVSWYQQALGQGPQFIFQYYEEEERQRGNFPDRFSGHQFPNYSSELNVNALLLGDSALYLCASSSRDGISNQPQHFGDGTRLSIL.

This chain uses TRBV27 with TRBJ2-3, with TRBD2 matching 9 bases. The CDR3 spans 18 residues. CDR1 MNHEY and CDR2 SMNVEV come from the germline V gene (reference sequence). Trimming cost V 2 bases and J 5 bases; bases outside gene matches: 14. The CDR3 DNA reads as TGTGCCAGCAGTTTAACGGGGCTGGCGGGGGGGCCGTTAGATACGCAGTATTTT. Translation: CASSLTGLAGGPLDTQYF.

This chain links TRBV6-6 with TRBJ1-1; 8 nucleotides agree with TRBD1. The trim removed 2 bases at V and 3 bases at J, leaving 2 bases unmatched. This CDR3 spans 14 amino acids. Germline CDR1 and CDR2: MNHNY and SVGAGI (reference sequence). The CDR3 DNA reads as TGTGCCAGCAGTTACCCGACAGGGGACACTGAAGCTTTCTTT. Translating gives CASSYPTGDTEAFF.

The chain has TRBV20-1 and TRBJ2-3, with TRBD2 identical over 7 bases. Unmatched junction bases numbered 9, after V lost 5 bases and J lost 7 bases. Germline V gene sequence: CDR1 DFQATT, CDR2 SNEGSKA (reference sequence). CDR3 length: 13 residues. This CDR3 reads CSAWAGVGNTQYF. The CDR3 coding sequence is TGCAGTGCTTGGGCGGGAGTGGGAAATACGCAGTATTTT.

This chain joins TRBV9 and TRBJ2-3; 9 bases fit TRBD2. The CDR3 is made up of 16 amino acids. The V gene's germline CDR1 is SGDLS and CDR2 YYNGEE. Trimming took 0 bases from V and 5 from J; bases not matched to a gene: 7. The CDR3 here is CASSVGAGGLQDTQYF. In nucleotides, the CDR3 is TGTGCCAGCAGCGTAGGCGCGGGGGGGCTCCAAGATACGCAGTATTTT.

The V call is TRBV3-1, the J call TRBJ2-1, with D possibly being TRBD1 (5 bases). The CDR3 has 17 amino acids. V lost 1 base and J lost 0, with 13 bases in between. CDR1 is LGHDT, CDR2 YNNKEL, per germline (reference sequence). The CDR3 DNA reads TGTGCCAGCAGCCAAGGTCAGGGCCGGAGCTCCTACAATGAGCAGTTCTTC. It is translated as CASSQGQGRSSYNEQFF.

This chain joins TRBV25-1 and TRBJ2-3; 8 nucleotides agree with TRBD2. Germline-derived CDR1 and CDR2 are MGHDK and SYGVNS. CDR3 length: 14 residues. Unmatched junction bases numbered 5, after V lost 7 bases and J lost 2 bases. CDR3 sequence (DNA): TGTGCCAGCACCTTAGCGGGGACCACAGATACGCAGTATTTT. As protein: CASTLAGTTDTQYF.

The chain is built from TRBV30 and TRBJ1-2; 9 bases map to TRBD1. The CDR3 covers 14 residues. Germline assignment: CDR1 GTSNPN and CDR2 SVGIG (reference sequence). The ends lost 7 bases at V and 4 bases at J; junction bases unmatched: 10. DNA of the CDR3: TGTGCCTTCCCTGGGACGGGACAGGGCTATGGCTACACCTTC. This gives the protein CAFPGTGQGYGYTF.

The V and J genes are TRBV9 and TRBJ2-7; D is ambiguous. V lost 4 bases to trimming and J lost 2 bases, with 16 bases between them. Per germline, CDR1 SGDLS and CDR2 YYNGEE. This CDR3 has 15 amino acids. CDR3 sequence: CASSPSGAYAYEQYF. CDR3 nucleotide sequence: TGTGCCAGCAGCCCCTCCGGTGCGTATGCCTACGAGCAGTACTTC.

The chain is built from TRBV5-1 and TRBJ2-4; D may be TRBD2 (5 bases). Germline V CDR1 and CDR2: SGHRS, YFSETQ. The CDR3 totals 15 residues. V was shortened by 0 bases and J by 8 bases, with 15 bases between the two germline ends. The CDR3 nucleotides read TGCGCCAGCAGCTTGGCCGGGGTAGCGATGGACATTCAGTACTTC. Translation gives CASSLAGVAMDIQYF.

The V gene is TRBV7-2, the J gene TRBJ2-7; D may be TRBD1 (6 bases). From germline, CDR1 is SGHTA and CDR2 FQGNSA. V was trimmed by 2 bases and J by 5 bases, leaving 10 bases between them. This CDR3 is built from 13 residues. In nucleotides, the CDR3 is TGTGCCAGCAGCTTAACAGGGACCCACGAGCAGTACTTC. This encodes CASSLTGTHEQYF.

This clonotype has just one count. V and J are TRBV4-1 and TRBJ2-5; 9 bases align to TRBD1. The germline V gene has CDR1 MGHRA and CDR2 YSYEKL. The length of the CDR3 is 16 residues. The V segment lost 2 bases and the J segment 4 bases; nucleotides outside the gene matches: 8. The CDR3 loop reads CASSQYPGQGSETQYF. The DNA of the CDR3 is TGCGCCAGCAGCCAATATCCGGGACAGGGTTCAGAGACCCAGTACTTC.

The CDR3 sequence: CASSEYWGNTEAFF. In nucleotides, the CDR3 is TGTGCCAGCAGTGAATATTGGGGGAACACTGAAGCTTTCTTT. J is TRBJ1-1 and V is TRBV2; D not certain. V shed 2 bases and J shed 1 base, with 8 bases lying between them. CDR3 length equals 14 residues. Germline V lookup: CDR1 SNHLY, CDR2 FYNNEI.

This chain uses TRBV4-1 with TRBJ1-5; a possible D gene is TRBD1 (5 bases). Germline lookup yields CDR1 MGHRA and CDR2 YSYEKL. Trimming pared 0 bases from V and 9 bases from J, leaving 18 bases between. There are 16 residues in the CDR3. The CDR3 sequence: CASSQDKGTDHGPQHF. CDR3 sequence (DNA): TGCGCCAGCAGCCAAGATAAGGGGACGGATCATGGGCCCCAGCATTTT.

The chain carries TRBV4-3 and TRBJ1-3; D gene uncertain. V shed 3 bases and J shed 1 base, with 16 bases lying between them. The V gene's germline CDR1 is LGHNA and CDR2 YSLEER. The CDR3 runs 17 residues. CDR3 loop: CASSHAGRRASGNTIYF. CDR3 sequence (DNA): TGCGCCAGCAGCCACGCAGGCCGACGTGCTTCTGGAAACACCATATATTTT.

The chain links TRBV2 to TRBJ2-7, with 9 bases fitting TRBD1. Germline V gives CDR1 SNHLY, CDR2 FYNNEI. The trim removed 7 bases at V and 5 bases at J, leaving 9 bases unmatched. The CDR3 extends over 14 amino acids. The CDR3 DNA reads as TGTGCCAGCACCTGGGGACAGGGCCCGAACGAGCAGTACTTC. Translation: CASTWGQGPNEQYF.

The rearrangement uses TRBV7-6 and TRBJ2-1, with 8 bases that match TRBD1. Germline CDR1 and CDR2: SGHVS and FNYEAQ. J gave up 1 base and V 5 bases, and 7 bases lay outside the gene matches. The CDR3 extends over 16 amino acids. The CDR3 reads CASSTWTGRSYNEQFF. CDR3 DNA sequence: TGTGCCAGCAGCACTTGGACAGGGAGATCCTACAATGAGCAGTTCTTC. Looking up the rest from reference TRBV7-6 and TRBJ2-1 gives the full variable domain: GAGVSQSPRYKVTKRGQDVALRCDPISGHVSLYWYRQALGQGPEFLTYFNYEAQQDKSGLPNDRFSAERPEGSISTLTIQRTEQRDSAMYRCASSTWTGRSYNEQFFGPGTRLTVL.

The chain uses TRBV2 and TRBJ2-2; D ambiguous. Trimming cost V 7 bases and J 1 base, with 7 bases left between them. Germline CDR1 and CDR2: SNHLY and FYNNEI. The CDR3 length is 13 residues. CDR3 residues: CASMPVNTGELFF. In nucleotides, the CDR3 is TGTGCCAGCATGCCGGTGAACACCGGGGAGCTGTTTTTT.

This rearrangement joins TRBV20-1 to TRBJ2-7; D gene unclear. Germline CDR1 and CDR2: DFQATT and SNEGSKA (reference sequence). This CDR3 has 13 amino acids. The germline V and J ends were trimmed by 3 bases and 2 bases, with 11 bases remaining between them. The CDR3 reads CSARDSRTYEQYF. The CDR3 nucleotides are TGCAGTGCTAGGGATAGTAGGACCTACGAGCAGTACTTC.

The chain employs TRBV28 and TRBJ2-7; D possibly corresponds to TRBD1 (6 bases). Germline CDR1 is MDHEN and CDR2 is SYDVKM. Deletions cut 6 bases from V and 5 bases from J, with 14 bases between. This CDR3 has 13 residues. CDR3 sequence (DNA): TGTGCCAGCAGCTTCACAGGGACCCACGAGCAGTACTTC. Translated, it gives CASSFTGTHEQYF.

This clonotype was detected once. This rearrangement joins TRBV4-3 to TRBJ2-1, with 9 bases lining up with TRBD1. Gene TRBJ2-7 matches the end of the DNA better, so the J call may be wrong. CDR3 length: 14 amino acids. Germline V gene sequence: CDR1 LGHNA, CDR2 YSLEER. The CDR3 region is CASSPGQGYGEQYF. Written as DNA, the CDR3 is TGCGCCAGCAGCCCGGGACAGGGCTACGGAGAGCAGTACTTC.

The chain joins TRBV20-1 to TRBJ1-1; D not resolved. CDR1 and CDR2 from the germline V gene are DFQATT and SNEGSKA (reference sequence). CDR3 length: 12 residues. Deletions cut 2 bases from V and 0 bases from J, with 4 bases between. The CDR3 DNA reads TGCAGTGCTAGAAACTTGAACACTGAAGCTTTCTTT. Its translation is CSARNLNTEAFF.

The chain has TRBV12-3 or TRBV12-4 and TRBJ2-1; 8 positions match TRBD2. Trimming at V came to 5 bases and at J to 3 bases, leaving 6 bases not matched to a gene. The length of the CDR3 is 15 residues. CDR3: CASSERGGSYNEQFF. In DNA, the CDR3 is TGTGCCAGCAGTGAACGGGGGGGTAGCTACAATGAGCAGTTCTTC.